This T cell receptor beta chain was found in a study of T cell clonotyping in hematopoietic cell transplantation. Produced via immunoSEQ multiplex PCR; TCRdb's table is partial and in-frame only. The data contain 13,000 to 15,000 clones, 85% to 90% of them singletons. The trim removed 2 bases at V and 4 bases at J, leaving 6 bases unmatched. This CDR3 contains 15 residues. The germline gives CDR1 MNHNY, CDR2 SVGAGI (reference sequence). Notes on this clone: The antigen is unknown.

Study observations and caveats: Higher Inverse Simpson Index values in graft donor and pretransplant recipient predicted broader posttransplant TCR diversity.

This specimen consisted of PBMCs, obtained 100 days after allogeneic stem cell transplant. The receptor's source is a male patient between 45 and 59 years old who had an allogeneic stem cell transplant from an unrelated donor, so T cells may come from the graft donor. Some clones in this sample may be carry-over from other donors' samples. The chain employs TRBV6-6 and TRBJ1-1; TRBD1 matches at 8 bases. As DNA, the CDR3 is TGTGCCAGCAGTTACGGGGGCGACAGGGGCACTGAAGCTTTCTTT. This codes for CASSYGGDRGTEAFF.